The TCR beta chain under discussion was sequenced for a study of T-cell memory formation after mild COVID-19 (TCRdb year 2021). About the study as a whole: TCR sequence clusters from the two donors were found to be largely donor specific. In two donors, T-cell clones that expanded and contracted after mild COVID-19 were followed by sequencing TCRalpha and TCRbeta repertoires longitudinally. Two young, previously healthy adult volunteers made up the cohort, one male and one female. The full study reports these points: Contracting CD4+ clones were located mainly in the CM and EM memory subsets, whereas CD8+ clones were found to be enriched in EMRA. Only two mild cases were covered by the study, and larger cohorts that include severe cases with pre-infection samples were considered necessary. Some responding clones were detected in pre-infection memory, which suggested that pre-existing cross-reactive memory T cells had joined the SARS-CoV-2 response. SARS-CoV-2 specificity was not confirmed for the second-wave clones peaking on day 37. Clones that contracted from day 15 to 85 showed balanced CD4/CD8 phenotypes, whereas a second wave of clones that expanded from day 15 to 37 leaned towards CD4+.

Ficoll-Paque density gradient centrifugation was used to isolate PBMCs. On this clonotype: Its antigen target is currently unknown. No base-level quality is on record; no much larger clone is a single base apart.

TCRdb records Illumina NovaSeq 6000 as the sequencer. TCRalpha and TCRbeta cDNA libraries were built by 5'RACE with constant-segment primers, adding sample barcodes and unique molecular identifiers. RNA was extracted from every sample with Trizol reagent. Library amplification was performed in two PCR steps, and a second sample barcode and Illumina TruSeq adapters were introduced in the second step. Sequencing of libraries was performed on an Illumina NovaSeq with 2 x 150 bp paired-end reads. Per the authors' processing: The reads were demultiplexed and collapsed into UMI-guided consensus sequences using migec v1.2.7. Using mixcr v2.1.11, UMI consensuses were aligned to TRA and TRB V and J templates and then assembled into clonotypes. A clonotype was counted as expanded or contracted only if both edgeR and NoisET called the change significant, with noise models trained on biological replicates. For edgeR calls, the cutoffs were a false discovery rate-adjusted p below 0.01 and a log2 fold-change threshold of 1. As an exploratory analysis of dynamics, max-normalized trajectories of the 1000 most abundant clonotypes were examined by PCA with hierarchical clustering. Separately sequenced CD4+ and CD8+ repertoires were used to assign a CD4 or CD8 phenotype to each responding clone. TCRdb reran the public reads through fastp at Q25 and MiXCR, keeping productive beta chains. Merged by CDR3 protein, the rows form single entries marked with the most common genes and DNA. The V and J calls follow TCRdb's processing rather than the paper's. The table for this sample lists more than 400,000 distinct CDR3 sequences; approximately 18% of them were counted only once. More than 9% of the sample is taken by the ten largest.

The sequence was obtained from an adult woman who had mild COVID-19 (a few samples of this study predate the infection). The sample titles of this study are shuffled in the database, so cell type and time point are left out; the donor was told from shared clones. The sequenced material came from PBMCs or a T cell subset sorted from them (not recorded which).

The DNA is TGCAGTGCTAGTGGACTAGCAACGGGTGAGCAGTTCTTC. It translates to CSASGLATGEQFF. The V and J genes are TRBV20-1 and TRBJ2-1, with 8 bases aligning to TRBD2. The CDR3, from cysteine to phenylalanine, totals 13 residues. The retained sequence is limited to the CDR3, 39 bases, with the frame set at the first base. Trimming accounts for 3 bases at V and 9 bases at J, while the number of junction bases matched to no gene is 7. Via the germline V gene (reference sequence), CDR1 is DFQATT and CDR2 SNEGSKA.